What follows is one T cell receptor beta chain and its context. CDR3 length: 16 amino acids. CDR1 and CDR2 (germline): KGHSH, LQKENI. Trimming took 10 bases from V and 0 from J, leaving 21 bases between them. This specimen belongs to a study of control samples from healthy donors and cancer patients. Measured with immunoSEQ multiplex PCR; TCRdb has only the in-frame clones, and not every one. The data contain about 61,000 clones, 90% of them singletons. Sequencing input: PBMCs. The rearrangement links TRBV18 to TRBJ1-1, with unresolved D. The source is a man aged 60 to 75 with colorectal cancer. This CDR3 is CATYTELPGLNTEAFF. The CDR3 coding sequence is TGTGCCACTTATACGGAATTACCTGGTTTGAACACTGAAGCTTTCTTT.